The source of this TCR beta chain is a study of cytomegalovirus exposure and HLA in healthy donors. The CDR3 is 15 residues long. The germline gives CDR1 ENHRY, CDR2 SYGVKD. Trimming took off 2 bases at V and 2 bases at J, with 10 bases between the two ends. This PCR relied on a set of 60 Vbeta primers and 13 Jbeta primers. Profiled with immunoSEQ multiplex PCR; TCRdb holds only in-frame clones, not every one. The sample has about 160,000 clones; around 83% are singletons. The genes are TRBV10-3 and TRBJ2-1; possible D gene TRBD2, 6 bases. The sample taken for sequencing was PBMCs. The source is a male donor in good health and CMV-seropositive. The CDR3 DNA reads as TGTGCCATCAGTGAGGGCGGGACCCCCTACAATGAGCAGTTCTTC. It yields the protein CAISEGGTPYNEQFF.